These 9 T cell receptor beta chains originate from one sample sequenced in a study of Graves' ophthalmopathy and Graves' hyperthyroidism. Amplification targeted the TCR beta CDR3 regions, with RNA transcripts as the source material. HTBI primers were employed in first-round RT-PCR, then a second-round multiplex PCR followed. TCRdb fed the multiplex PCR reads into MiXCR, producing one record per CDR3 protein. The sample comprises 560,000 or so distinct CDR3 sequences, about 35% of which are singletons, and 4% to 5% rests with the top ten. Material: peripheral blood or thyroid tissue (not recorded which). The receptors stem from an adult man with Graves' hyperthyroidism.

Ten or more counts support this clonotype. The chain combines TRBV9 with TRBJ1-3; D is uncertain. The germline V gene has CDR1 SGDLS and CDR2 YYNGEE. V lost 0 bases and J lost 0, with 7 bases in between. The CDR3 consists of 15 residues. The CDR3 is CASSVDPVSGNTIYF. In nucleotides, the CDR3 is TGTGCCAGCAGCGTAGATCCAGTCTCTGGAAACACCATATATTTT.

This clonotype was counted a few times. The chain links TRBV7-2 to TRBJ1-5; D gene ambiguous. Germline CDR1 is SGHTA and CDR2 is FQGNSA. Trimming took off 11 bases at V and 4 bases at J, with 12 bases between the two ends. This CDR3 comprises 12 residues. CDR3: CAWSVGNQPQHF. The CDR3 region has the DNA TGTGCCTGGAGTGTAGGTAATCAGCCCCAGCATTTT.

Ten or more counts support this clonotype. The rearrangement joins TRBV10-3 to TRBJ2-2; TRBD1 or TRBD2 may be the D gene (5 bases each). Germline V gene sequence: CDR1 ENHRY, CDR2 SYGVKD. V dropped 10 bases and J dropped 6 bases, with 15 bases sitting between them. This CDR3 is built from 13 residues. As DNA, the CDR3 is TGTGCCACCGAAGTCAGGGACGCCGGGGAGCTGTTTTTT. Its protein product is CATEVRDAGELFF.

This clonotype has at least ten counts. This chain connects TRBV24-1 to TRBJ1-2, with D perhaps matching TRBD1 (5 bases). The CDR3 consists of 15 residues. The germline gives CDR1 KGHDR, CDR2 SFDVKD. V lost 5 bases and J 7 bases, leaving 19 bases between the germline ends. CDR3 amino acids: CATSAKGVPPSGYTF. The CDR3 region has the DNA TGTGCCACCAGTGCGAAAGGGGTTCCGCCCTCTGGCTACACCTTC.

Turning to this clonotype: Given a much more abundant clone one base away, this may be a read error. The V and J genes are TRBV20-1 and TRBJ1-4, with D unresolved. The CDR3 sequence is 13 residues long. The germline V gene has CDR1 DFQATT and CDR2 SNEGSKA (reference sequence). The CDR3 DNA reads TGCAGTGCTAGACGGGGTCTTAATGGAAAACTGTTTTTT. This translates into CSARRGLNGKLFF.

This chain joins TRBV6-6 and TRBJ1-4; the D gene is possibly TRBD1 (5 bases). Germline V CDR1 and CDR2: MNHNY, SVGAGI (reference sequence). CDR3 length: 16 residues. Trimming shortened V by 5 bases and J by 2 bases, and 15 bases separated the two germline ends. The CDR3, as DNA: TGTGCCAGCAGTGATCGTTGGGGGGTGACTAATGAAAAACTGTTTTTT. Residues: CASSDRWGVTNEKLFF.

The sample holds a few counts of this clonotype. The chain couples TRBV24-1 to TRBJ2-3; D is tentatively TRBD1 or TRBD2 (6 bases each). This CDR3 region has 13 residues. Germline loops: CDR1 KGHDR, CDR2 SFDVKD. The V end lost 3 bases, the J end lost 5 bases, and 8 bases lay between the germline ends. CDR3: CATSDGGQDTQYF. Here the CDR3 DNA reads TGTGCCACCAGTGATGGGGGGCAAGATACGCAGTATTTT.

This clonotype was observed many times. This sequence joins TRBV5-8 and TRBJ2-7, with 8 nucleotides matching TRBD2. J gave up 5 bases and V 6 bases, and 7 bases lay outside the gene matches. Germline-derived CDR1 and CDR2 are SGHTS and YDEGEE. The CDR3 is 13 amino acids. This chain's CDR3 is CASTPSGRDEQYF. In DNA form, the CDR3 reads TGTGCCAGCACTCCGAGCGGGAGAGACGAGCAGTACTTC.

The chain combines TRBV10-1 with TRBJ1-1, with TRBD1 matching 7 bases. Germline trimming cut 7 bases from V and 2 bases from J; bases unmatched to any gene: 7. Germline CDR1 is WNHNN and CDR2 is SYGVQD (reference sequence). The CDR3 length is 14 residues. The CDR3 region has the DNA TGCGCCAGCATAAGACAGGGTGGAAACACTGAAGCTTTCTTT. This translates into CASIRQGGNTEAFF.